This T cell receptor (beta chain) comes out of a study of identical twins. A word on this clonotype: Its ends do not fully match the called genes, so a read error is possible.

TCRdb used MiXCR to reprocess the 5' RACE reads, holding one entry per CDR3 protein. The table shows hundreds of thousands of distinct CDR3 sequences, with roughly an eighth occurring only once. The data also belong to a second study, concerning yellow fever vaccine responses in identical twins.

Sequencing was carried out using PBMCs. This sequence originates from a woman aged 18 to 35 in good health.

CDR3 loop: CASSPSGVRPGF. The CDR3 nucleotides read TGTGCCAGCAGTCCTAGCGGCGTCCGACCTGGCTTC. The gene calls are TRBV12-3 or TRBV12-4 and TRBJ2-1, with 7 nucleotides matching TRBD2. There are 12 residues in the CDR3.